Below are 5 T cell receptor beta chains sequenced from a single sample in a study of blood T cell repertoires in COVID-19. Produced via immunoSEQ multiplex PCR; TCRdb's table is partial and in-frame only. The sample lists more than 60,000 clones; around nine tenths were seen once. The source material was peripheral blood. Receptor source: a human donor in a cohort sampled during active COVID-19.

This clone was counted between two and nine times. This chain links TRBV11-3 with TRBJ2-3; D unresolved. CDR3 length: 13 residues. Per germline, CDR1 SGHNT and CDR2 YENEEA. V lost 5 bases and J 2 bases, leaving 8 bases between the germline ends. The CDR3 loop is CASSVQDTDTQYF. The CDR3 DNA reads TGTGCCAGCAGCGTACAAGACACAGATACGCAGTATTTT.

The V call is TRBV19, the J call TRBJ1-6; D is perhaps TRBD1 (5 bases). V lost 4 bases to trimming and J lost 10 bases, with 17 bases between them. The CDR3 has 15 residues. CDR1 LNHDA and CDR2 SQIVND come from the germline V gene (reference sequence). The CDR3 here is CASSTSWTQASPLHF. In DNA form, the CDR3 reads TGTGCCAGTAGTACCTCGTGGACACAAGCATCACCCCTCCACTTT.

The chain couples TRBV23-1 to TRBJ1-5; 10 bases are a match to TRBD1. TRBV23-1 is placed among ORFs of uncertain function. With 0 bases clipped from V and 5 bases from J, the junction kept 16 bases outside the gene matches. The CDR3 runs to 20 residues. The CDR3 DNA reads TGCGCCAGCAGTCAATCCAGGGGGACAGGGGCTTCCTCAGTTCATCAGCCCCAGCATTTT. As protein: CASSQSRGTGASSVHQPQHF.

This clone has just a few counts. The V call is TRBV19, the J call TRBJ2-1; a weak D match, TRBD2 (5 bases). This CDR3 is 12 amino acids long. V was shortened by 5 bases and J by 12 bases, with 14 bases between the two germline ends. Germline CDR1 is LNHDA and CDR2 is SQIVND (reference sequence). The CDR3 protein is CASSPPEGGQFF. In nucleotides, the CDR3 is TGTGCCAGTAGTCCCCCCGAGGGCGGGCAGTTCTTC.

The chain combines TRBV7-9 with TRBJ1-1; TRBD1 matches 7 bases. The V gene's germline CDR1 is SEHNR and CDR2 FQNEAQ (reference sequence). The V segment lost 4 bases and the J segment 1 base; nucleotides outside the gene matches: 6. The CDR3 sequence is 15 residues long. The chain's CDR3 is CASSSQGTGNTEAFF. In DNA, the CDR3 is TGTGCCAGCAGCTCACAGGGGACGGGGAACACTGAAGCTTTCTTT.